The 20 T cell receptor beta chains below were found in one sample sequenced in a study of cytomegalovirus exposure and HLA in healthy donors. Primers for the PCR totalled 60 Vbeta and 13 Jbeta. Libraries were prepared by immunoSEQ multiplex PCR; TCRdb keeps only in-frame clonotypes and omits some of them. The data include 90,000 to 150,000 clones; the top ten clones carry roughly 3.5%. Sequencing input: PBMCs. Receptors originate from a man aged 18 to 29 in good health and CMV-seronegative.

The V gene is TRBV9, the J gene TRBJ2-3, with D possibly TRBD2 on 7 matching bases. This CDR3 has 17 amino acids. Trimming took off 0 bases at V and 0 bases at J, with 14 bases between the two ends. The germline gives CDR1 SGDLS, CDR2 YYNGEE. For the CDR3, the DNA is TGTGCCAGCAGCGTAGCATCGGGGGGCGGAAGCACAGATACGCAGTATTTT. It encodes CASSVASGGGSTDTQYF. Supplemented by reference TRBV9 and TRBJ2-3, the full variable domain reads DSGVTQTPKHLITATGQRVTLRCSPRSGDLSVYWYQQSLDQGLQFLIQYYNGEERAKGNILERFSAQQFPDLHSELNLSSLELGDSALYFCASSVASGGGSTDTQYFGPGTRLTVL.

The chain carries TRBV5-6 and TRBJ2-7; tentative D call: TRBD1 (6 bases). The V end was cut by 4 bases, the J end by 6 bases, with 17 bases between. Germline CDR1 reads SGHDT; CDR2 reads YYEEEE. The CDR3 spans 14 residues. DNA for the CDR3: TGTGCCAGCAGCCTAACAGGGACCAACGGCGAGCAGTACTTC. It codes for CASSLTGTNGEQYF. Based on the CDR3 plus reference TRBV5-6 and TRBJ2-7, the full variable domain is DAGVTQSPTHLIKTRGQQVTLRCSPKSGHDTVSWYQQALGQGPQFIFQYYEEEERQRGNFPDRFSGHQFPNYSSELNVNALLLGDSALYLCASSLTGTNGEQYFGPGTRLTVT.

The chain uses TRBV5-4 and TRBJ1-1; a weak D match, TRBD1 (5 bases). Trimming left V 5 bases short and J 0 bases short, with 17 bases between. Germline CDR1 is SGHNT and CDR2 is YYREEE (reference sequence). This CDR3 has 16 residues. DNA for the CDR3: TGTGCCAGCAGTCCCACGGGGGACCCCATGAACACTGAAGCTTTCTTT. Its protein product is CASSPTGDPMNTEAFF.

This sequence joins TRBV7-8 and TRBJ2-7; possibly TRBD2 for D (6 bases). V was trimmed by 6 bases and J by 0 bases, leaving 9 bases between them. The CDR3 is 13 amino acids. Germline CDR1 is SGHVS and CDR2 is FQNEAQ. In DNA form, the CDR3 reads TGTGCCAGCAGGGTGGGGGGCTCCTACGAGCAGTACTTC. Amino acid sequence: CASRVGGSYEQYF.

J is TRBJ1-2 and V is TRBV29-1, with a possible D match to TRBD1 (5 bases). Per the germline V gene, CDR1 is SQVTM and CDR2 is ANQGSEA. This CDR3 has 13 residues. Between the trimmed V and J ends, which lost 2 bases and 6 bases, there was a span of 13 bases. CDR3 DNA: TGCAGCGTTGAAATCAGGGAAGGACATGGCTACACCTTC. Translation gives CSVEIREGHGYTF.

The chain joins TRBV19 to TRBJ1-5; perhaps TRBD1 as D (6 bases). Per germline, CDR1 LNHDA and CDR2 SQIVND (reference sequence). V dropped 7 bases and J dropped 1 base, with 8 bases sitting between them. This CDR3 contains 13 residues. The CDR3 DNA follows: TGTGCCAGTAATCAGGGGAGCAATCAGCCCCAGCATTTT. This encodes CASNQGSNQPQHF.

This chain uses TRBV5-6 with TRBJ2-3; 9 bases line up with TRBD2. The CDR3 extends over 16 amino acids. V was pared by 3 bases and J by 5 bases, with 10 bases of the junction left unmatched. Per germline, CDR1 SGHDT and CDR2 YYEEEE. CDR3 nucleotides: TGTGCCAGCAGCTCCCTAGCTAGCGGGATCCTAGATACGCAGTATTTT. This encodes CASSSLASGILDTQYF.

The rearrangement joins TRBV6-1 to TRBJ2-7, with TRBD2 identical over 14 bases. This CDR3 contains 15 residues. The junction had 3 bases not matched to a gene; V was cut back by 6 bases and J by 2 bases. Germline CDR1 and CDR2: MNHNS and SASEGT. The CDR3 reads CASRLGLAGAYEQYF. CDR3 DNA sequence: TGTGCCAGCAGATTGGGACTAGCGGGGGCCTACGAGCAGTACTTC.

The V and J genes are TRBV5-6 and TRBJ2-2; TRBD1 agrees at 10 bases. Germline CDR1 SGHDT, CDR2 YYEEEE. Trimming took 4 bases from V and 5 from J; bases not matched to a gene: 8. This CDR3 spans 16 amino acids. The CDR3 reads CASSKGQGEGTGELFF. CDR3 sequence (DNA): TGTGCCAGCAGCAAAGGACAGGGGGAAGGTACCGGGGAGCTGTTTTTT.

This rearrangement joins TRBV6-6 to TRBJ2-5, with a tentative D call TRBD2 (5 bases). The length of the CDR3 is 11 residues. The V gene lost 7 bases and the J gene lost 4 bases, with 7 bases spanning the gap. Looked up from germline, CDR1 is MNHNY and CDR2 is SVGAGI (reference sequence). The CDR3 coding sequence is TGTGCCAGCACCGGAGGAGAGACCCAGTACTTC. It is translated as CASTGGETQYF.

The chain has TRBV4-1 and TRBJ1-1; 10 nucleotides align to TRBD1. The CDR3 has 18 residues. Germline V gives CDR1 MGHRA, CDR2 YSYEKL. The junction had 10 bases not matched to a gene; V was cut back by 0 bases and J by 3 bases. The CDR3 nucleotides are TGCGCCAGCAGCCAAGAAGGGGAGACAGGGGGCGAGGACACTGAAGCTTTCTTT. Encoded protein: CASSQEGETGGEDTEAFF.

The chain combines TRBV27 with TRBJ2-6; D is perhaps TRBD2 (6 bases). The CDR3 sequence is 19 residues long. Per germline, CDR1 MNHEY and CDR2 SMNVEV (reference sequence). The V end lost 4 bases, the J end lost 3 bases, and 22 bases lay between the germline ends. As DNA, the CDR3 is TGTGCCAGCAGTTCCAACCCGGGGGTAGGAGGGAGTGGGGCCAACGTCCTGACTTTC. It codes for CASSSNPGVGGSGANVLTF.

The rearrangement joins TRBV7-9 to TRBJ1-2; the D is unclear. The CDR3 totals 16 residues. The V gene lost 1 base and the J gene lost 0 bases, with 12 bases spanning the gap. Germline V CDR1 and CDR2: SEHNR, FQNEAQ (reference sequence). This CDR3 is CASSLGLEGTNYGYTF. The CDR3 DNA is TGTGCCAGCAGCTTAGGATTGGAGGGAACTAACTATGGCTACACCTTC.

The chain joins TRBV7-3 to TRBJ2-7, with 7 bases lining up with TRBD1. Trimming cost V 5 bases and J 3 bases; bases outside gene matches: 4. Germline V gene sequence: CDR1 SGHTA, CDR2 FQGTGA. This CDR3 region has 13 residues. The chain's CDR3 is CASSEGQLYEQYF. The CDR3 DNA reads as TGTGCCAGCAGCGAGGGACAGCTCTACGAGCAGTACTTC.

The gene calls are TRBV25-1 and TRBJ1-4; tentative D call: TRBD1 (5 bases). CDR1 and CDR2 (germline): MGHDK, SYGVNS. With 7 bases removed from V and 4 bases from J, the gap between germline ends came to 16 bases. The CDR3 length is 15 residues. CDR3 sequence reads: CASTDGTGHNEKLFF. The CDR3, as DNA: TGTGCCAGCACCGATGGTACAGGCCATAATGAAAAACTGTTTTTT.

This chain joins TRBV5-4 and TRBJ2-1, with D unresolved. CDR1 and CDR2 (germline): SGHNT, YYREEE (reference sequence). Trimming took off 3 bases at V and 13 bases at J, with 17 bases between the two ends. This CDR3 has 13 residues. This chain's CDR3 is CASSSPDTTIQFF. CDR3 nucleotides: TGTGCCAGCAGCTCCCCAGACACGACGATACAGTTCTTC. Full variable domain (missing parts from reference TRBV5-4 and TRBJ2-1): ETGVTQSPTHLIKTRGQQVTLRCSSQSGHNTVSWYQQALGQGPQFIFQYYREEENGRGNFPPRFSGLQFPNYSSELNVNALELDDSALYLCASSSPDTTIQFFGPGTRLTVL.

V and J are TRBV7-9 and TRBJ2-5, with a possible D match to TRBD1 (6 bases). The J call may be in error: the DNA end matches TRBJ2-7 better. Germline V gene sequence: CDR1 SEHNR, CDR2 FQNEAQ (reference sequence). The CDR3 has 16 amino acids. CDR3 in DNA: TGTGCCAGCAGCTCCACACCCCGGGACATGGGCTACGAGCAGTACTTC. Translating it yields CASSSTPRDMGYEQYF.

The chain has TRBV5-4 and TRBJ1-2; TRBD1 might be the D (5 bases). The CDR3 runs to 13 residues. Germline V gives CDR1 SGHNT, CDR2 YYREEE (reference sequence). Deletions cut 5 bases from V and 8 bases from J, with 16 bases between. DNA for the CDR3: TGTGCCAGCAGGGTATTGGGGGGACGGGGCTACACCTTC. The encoded protein is CASRVLGGRGYTF.

The chain employs TRBV25-1 and TRBJ1-2; no clear D gene. V was clipped by 3 bases and J by 8 bases, with 10 bases between them. Germline CDR1 MGHDK, CDR2 SYGVNS. The length of the CDR3 is 12 residues. As DNA, the CDR3 is TGTGCCAGCAGTGAGTCCGGAGCGGGCTACACCTTC. Translation: CASSESGAGYTF.

The gene calls are TRBV6-1 and TRBJ1-3; TRBD1 might be the D (5 bases). Trimming left V 5 bases short and J 0 bases short, with 11 bases between. Germline values: CDR1 MNHNS, CDR2 SASEGT. The CDR3 spans 15 residues. CDR3 protein: CASSLWGDSGNTIYF. As DNA, the CDR3 is TGTGCCAGCAGTCTCTGGGGGGACTCTGGAAACACCATATATTTT.